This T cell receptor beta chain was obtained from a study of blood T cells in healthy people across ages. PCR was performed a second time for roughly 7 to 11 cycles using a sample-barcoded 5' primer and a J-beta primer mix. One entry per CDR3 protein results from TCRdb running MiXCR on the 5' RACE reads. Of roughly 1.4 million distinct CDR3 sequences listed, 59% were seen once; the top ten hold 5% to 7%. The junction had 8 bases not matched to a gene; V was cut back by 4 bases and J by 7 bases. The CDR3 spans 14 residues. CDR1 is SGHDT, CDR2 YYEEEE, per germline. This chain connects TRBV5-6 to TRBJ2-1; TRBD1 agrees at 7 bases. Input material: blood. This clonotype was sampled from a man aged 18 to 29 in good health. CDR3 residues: CASSTGTVLNEQFF. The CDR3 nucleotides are TGTGCCAGCAGCACCGGGACAGTTTTGAATGAGCAGTTCTTC.